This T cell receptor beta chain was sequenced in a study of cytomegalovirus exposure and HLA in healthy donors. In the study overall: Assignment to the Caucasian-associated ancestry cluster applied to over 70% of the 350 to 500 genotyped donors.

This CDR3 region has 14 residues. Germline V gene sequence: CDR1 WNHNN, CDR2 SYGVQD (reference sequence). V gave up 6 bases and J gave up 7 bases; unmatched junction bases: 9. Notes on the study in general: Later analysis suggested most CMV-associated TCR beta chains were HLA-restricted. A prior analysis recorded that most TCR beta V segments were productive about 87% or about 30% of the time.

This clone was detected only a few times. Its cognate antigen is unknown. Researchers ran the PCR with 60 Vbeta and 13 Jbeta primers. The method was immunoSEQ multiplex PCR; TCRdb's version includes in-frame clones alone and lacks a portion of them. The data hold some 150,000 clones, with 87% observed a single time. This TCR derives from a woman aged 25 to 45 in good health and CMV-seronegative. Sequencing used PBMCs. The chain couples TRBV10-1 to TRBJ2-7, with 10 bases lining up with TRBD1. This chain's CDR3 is CASSTGQGILEQYF. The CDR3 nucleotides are TGCGCCAGCAGCACGGGACAGGGGATATTGGAGCAGTACTTC.